Following are 28 T cell receptor beta chains from one sample sequenced in a study of T cells after yellow fever vaccination. TCRdb processed the 5' RACE reads anew with MiXCR; each CDR3 protein has one entry. The sample shows about 130,000 distinct CDR3 sequences, 8.9% of them seen only once. The specimen was CD8+ T cells sorted from PBMCs, collected on the day of the yellow fever booster vaccination. These TCRs come from a young man who received the YFV17D yellow fever vaccine.

The rearrangement joins TRBV7-6 to TRBJ2-2; D is perhaps TRBD1 (5 bases). V lost 1 base and J 8 bases, leaving 20 bases between the germline ends. The germline gives CDR1 SGHVS, CDR2 FNYEAQ. CDR3 length equals 17 residues. This chain's CDR3 is CASSLGHNRIGGGELFF. CDR3 coding DNA: TGTGCCAGCAGCTTAGGCCATAACAGGATCGGTGGAGGGGAGCTGTTTTTT.

This clonotype was seen many times. V and J are TRBV6-2 or TRBV6-3 and TRBJ2-4; 8 positions match TRBD1. This CDR3 is 16 amino acids long. Germline CDR1 MNHEY, CDR2 SVGEGT. The V and J ends lost 5 bases and 8 bases, in that order; junction bases with no gene match: 14. Here the CDR3 DNA reads TGTGCCAGCAGTCCTTGGACAGGGAAGAGTTCGTACATTCAGTACTTC. It encodes CASSPWTGKSSYIQYF.

The CDR3 reads CASSLVHGVSGASGANVLTF. The DNA of the CDR3 is TGTGCCAGCAGCTTAGTTCACGGGGTCTCGGGGGCCTCTGGGGCCAACGTCCTGACTTTC. The chain links TRBV7-9 to TRBJ2-6; D could derive from TRBD1 or TRBD2 (6 bases each). CDR3 length equals 20 residues. V lost 1 base and J 0 bases, leaving 19 bases between the germline ends. The germline V gene encodes CDR1 SEHNR and CDR2 FQNEAQ (reference sequence).

This clonotype was detected a few times. The chain combines TRBV20-1 with TRBJ2-7; D perhaps matches TRBD2 (6 bases). CDR3 size: 13 residues. Germline V CDR1 and CDR2: DFQATT, SNEGSKA (reference sequence). Trimming took off 6 bases at V and 2 bases at J, with 14 bases between the two ends. The CDR3 sequence: CSAAAEGPYEQYF. The CDR3 nucleotides read TGCAGTGCCGCAGCGGAGGGGCCCTACGAGCAGTACTTC.

Remarks on this clonotype: One end of the junction varies from germline; a read error may be responsible. V is TRBV7-8 and J is TRBJ1-5, with D possibly matching TRBD1 (5 bases). The CDR3 is made up of 16 amino acids. From germline, CDR1 is SGHVS and CDR2 FQNEAQ. CDR3 nucleotides: TGTGCCAGCAGCTTAGTTACGGGGGTATTCAATCGGCCCCAGCATTTT. Translation: CASSLVTGVFNRPQHF. Full variable domain (missing parts from reference TRBV7-8 and TRBJ1-5): GAGVSQSPRYKVAKRGQDVALRCDPISGHVSLFWYQQALGQGPEFLTYFQNEAQLDKSGLPSDRFFAERPEGSVSTLKIQRTQQEDSAVYLCASSLVTGVFNRPQHFGDGTRLSIL.

Only a few counts were recorded for this clonotype. This chain connects TRBV3-1 to TRBJ2-5; D not certain. The CDR3 is made up of 17 amino acids. The germline V and J ends were trimmed by 0 bases and 4 bases, with 18 bases remaining between them. Germline CDR1 reads LGHDT; CDR2 reads YNNKEL (reference sequence). The CDR3 nucleotides read TGTGCCAGCAGCCAAGATCCCAATTCTTGGCTAGGAGAGACCCAGTACTTC. Translated: CASSQDPNSWLGETQYF.

The CDR3 region is CASSLRMTLNTGELFF. The CDR3 DNA sequence: TGTGCCAGCAGCTTAAGGATGACTCTGAACACCGGGGAGCTGTTTTTT. The V call is TRBV7-8, the J call TRBJ2-2; D remains ambiguous. Germline CDR1 reads SGHVS; CDR2 reads FQNEAQ. V lost 2 bases, J lost 1 base, and 11 bases lay in between. The CDR3 totals 16 residues.

The chain is built from TRBV11-2 and TRBJ2-4, with a weak D call TRBD2 (5 bases). This CDR3 has 15 amino acids. Germline V gives CDR1 SGHAT, CDR2 FQNNGV. V gave up 0 bases and J gave up 9 bases, with 15 bases separating them. The CDR3 sequence is CASSLDLYQRRIQYF. For the CDR3, the DNA is TGTGCCAGCAGCTTAGATCTGTACCAGCGGCGCATTCAGTACTTC.

V is TRBV6-1 and J is TRBJ1-5; D unclear. The CDR3 contains 15 residues. Germline V lookup: CDR1 MNHNS, CDR2 SASEGT. Trimming cost V 2 bases and J 1 base, with 9 bases left between them. The CDR3 DNA sequence: TGTGCCAGCAGTGAATATGGGCAGAGCAATCAGCCCCAGCATTTT. Residues: CASSEYGQSNQPQHF.

The V call is TRBV6-2 or TRBV6-3, the J call TRBJ2-1; D is unclear. Germline CDR1 is MNHEY and CDR2 is SVGEGT. V was clipped by 7 bases and J by 8 bases, with 12 bases between them. The CDR3 totals 12 residues. The chain's CDR3 is CASKTLWDEQFF. The CDR3, as DNA: TGTGCCAGCAAAACCCTTTGGGATGAGCAGTTCTTC.

This clonotype was counted ten times or more. The J gene is TRBJ2-3, the V gene TRBV25-1; 9 bases fit TRBD1. This CDR3 spans 16 amino acids. In germline, CDR1 is MGHDK, CDR2 SYGVNS. After removal of 5 bases from V and 2 bases from J, the junction contained 8 bases not matched to a gene. In nucleotides, the CDR3 is TGTGCCAGCAGTAAAACCCGGGACAGGGTCACAGATACGCAGTATTTT. Its protein is CASSKTRDRVTDTQYF.

The rearrangement links TRBV12-3 or TRBV12-4 to TRBJ2-7; 12 bases line up with TRBD2. V lost 1 base, J lost 3 bases, and 1 base stayed unmatched. The CDR3 sequence is 15 residues long. CDR3 bases: TGTGCCAGCAGTTTAGGACTAGCGGGGGTCTACGAGCAGTACGTC. Translation: CASSLGLAGVYEQYV.

This clonotype was found a few times. The chain links TRBV6-1 to TRBJ2-2, with D tentatively TRBD1 (6 bases). Germline CDR1 and CDR2: MNHNS and SASEGT. CDR3 length: 14 residues. V was pared by 5 bases and J by 4 bases, with 11 bases between. The CDR3 sequence is CASSLGRGTGELFF. The CDR3 DNA is TGTGCCAGCAGTTTAGGCAGGGGCACCGGGGAGCTGTTTTTT.

This clonotype was counted only a few times. A read error may account for a junction end that differs from germline. The chain couples TRBV4-3 to TRBJ2-7; either TRBD1 or TRBD2 may fit D (5 bases each). The length of the CDR3 is 16 residues. Germline-derived CDR1 and CDR2 are LGHNA and YSLEER. CDR3 in amino acids: CASSQAGTESSYEQYF. In DNA form, the CDR3 reads TGCGCCAGCAGTCAAGCCGGGACGGAGAGCTCCTACGAGCAGTACTTC.

The rearrangement links TRBV12-5 to TRBJ2-5; TRBD2 matches 8 bases. V lost 5 bases, J lost 4 bases, and 15 bases stayed unmatched. The germline gives CDR1 LGHNT, CDR2 FRNRAP. The CDR3 covers 17 residues. The CDR3 region has the DNA TGTGCTAGTGGTACCACCTCGGGACTAGGGTGGTCAGAGACCCAGTACTTC. It codes for CASGTTSGLGWSETQYF.

This clonotype has just a few counts. The chain employs TRBV27 and TRBJ2-7; 7 positions match TRBD1. This CDR3 spans 13 amino acids. From germline, CDR1 is MNHEY and CDR2 SMNVEV (reference sequence). Trimming took 5 bases from V and 3 from J; bases not matched to a gene: 4. The CDR3 here is CASSTRDSYEQYF. Written as DNA, the CDR3 is TGTGCCAGCAGTACAAGGGACAGCTACGAGCAGTACTTC.

This clonotype has a handful of counts. The rearrangement joins TRBV6-6 to TRBJ2-7; a weak D match, TRBD2 (7 bases). Germline values: CDR1 MNHNY, CDR2 SVGAGI (reference sequence). The V and J ends lost 2 bases and 1 base respectively, with 12 bases between them. CDR3 length equals 15 residues. CDR3 amino acids: CASSYGGAQSYEQYV. The CDR3 nucleotides read TGTGCCAGCAGTTACGGGGGGGCCCAGTCCTACGAGCAGTACGTC.

This chain connects TRBV4-1 to TRBJ2-5; 10 nucleotides agree with TRBD2. Per germline, CDR1 MGHRA and CDR2 YSYEKL. J gave up 2 bases and V 2 bases, and 5 bases lay outside the gene matches. The CDR3 spans 16 residues. For the CDR3, the DNA is TGCGCCAGCAGCCAACCCCCGGGACTAGCGCAAGAGACCCAGTACTTC. Protein: CASSQPPGLAQETQYF.

V gene TRBV6-4 combines with J gene TRBJ1-1, with D unresolved. Germline values: CDR1 MRHNA, CDR2 SNTAGT. V was clipped by 1 base and J by 2 bases, with 8 bases between them. CDR3 length: 14 amino acids. Here the CDR3 reads CASSDYPINTEAFF. Written as DNA, the CDR3 is TGTGCCAGCAGTGACTACCCCATAAACACTGAAGCTTTCTTT.

The gene calls are TRBV7-2 and TRBJ2-3, with D possibly TRBD2 on 6 matching bases. Germline V gene lookup returns CDR1 SGHTA and CDR2 FQGNSA. Trimming removed 2 bases from V and 2 bases from J, with 14 bases in between. There are 16 residues in the CDR3. CDR3 coding DNA: TGTGCCAGCAGCTTACTGCGGGACGGAGTCACAGATACGCAGTATTTT. This gives the protein CASSLLRDGVTDTQYF.

This clonotype has just a few counts. This rearrangement joins TRBV5-1 to TRBJ1-1; D call uncertain. The V gene's germline CDR1 is SGHRS and CDR2 YFSETQ. CDR3 length equals 16 residues. V lost 0 bases and J 3 bases, leaving 15 bases between the germline ends. The CDR3 bases are TGCGCCAGCAGCTTGGGGGAGCCAGGCGGATACACTGAAGCTTTCTTT. Translating it yields CASSLGEPGGYTEAFF. Using reference TRBV5-1 and TRBJ1-1 for the parts outside the CDR3, the full variable domain is KAGVTQTPRYLIKTRGQQVTLSCSPISGHRSVSWYQQTPGQGLQFLFEYFSETQRNKGNFPGRFSGRQFSNSRSEMNVSTLELGDSALYLCASSLGEPGGYTEAFFGQGTRLTVV.

This chain links TRBV20-1 with TRBJ1-2; 8 bases map to TRBD1. Per the germline V gene, CDR1 is DFQATT and CDR2 is SNEGSKA (reference sequence). The CDR3 contains 13 residues. The J segment lost 2 bases and the V segment lost 5 bases, leaving 4 bases of the junction unmatched. CDR3 sequence: CSALDRENYGYTF. CDR3 nucleotide sequence: TGCAGTGCTTTGGACAGGGAAAACTATGGCTACACCTTC.

The chain employs TRBV6-2 or TRBV6-3 and TRBJ1-1, with D unresolved. Trimming took 8 bases from V and 0 from J, leaving 16 bases between them. CDR3 length equals 15 residues. Germline V CDR1 and CDR2: MNHEY, SVGEGT. In DNA form, the CDR3 reads TGTGCCAGCTCACAAAGGGTCACAGTGAACACTGAAGCTTTCTTT. This sequence encodes CASSQRVTVNTEAFF.

The chain has TRBV2 and TRBJ1-1; D is possibly TRBD1 (5 bases). The CDR3 contains 16 residues. V was pared by 3 bases and J by 5 bases, with 19 bases between. Per germline, CDR1 SNHLY and CDR2 FYNNEI. The DNA of the CDR3 is TGTGCCAGCAGTGATTCAGGTGTAGGGGCCAAGACTGAAGCTTTCTTT. As protein: CASSDSGVGAKTEAFF. Full variable domain (remainder filled in from reference TRBV2 and TRBJ1-1): EPEVTQTPSHQVTQMGQEVILRCVPISNHLYFYWYRQILGQKVEFLVSFYNNEISEKSEIFDDQFSVERPDGSNFTLKIRSTKLEDSAMYFCASSDSGVGAKTEAFFGQGTRLTVV.

The chain couples TRBV19 to TRBJ2-4, with D maybe TRBD2 (7 bases). The CDR3 runs to 15 residues. Trimming shortened V by 2 bases and J by 6 bases, and 14 bases separated the two germline ends. Germline values: CDR1 LNHDA, CDR2 SQIVND (reference sequence). Written as DNA, the CDR3 is TGTGCCAGTAGTATACGACGGGGGGCGGCAAACATTCAGTACTTC. Translation gives CASSIRRGAANIQYF.

This clonotype was observed a few times. The chain's CDR3 is CASTSQRTSTDTQYF. CDR3 nucleotides: TGTGCCAGCACCTCCCAGCGGACTAGCACAGATACGCAGTATTTT. The chain uses TRBV11-2 and TRBJ2-3, with D tentatively TRBD2 (5 bases). The germline V gene encodes CDR1 SGHAT and CDR2 FQNNGV. This CDR3 contains 15 residues. Trimming stripped 7 bases from V and 0 bases from J, with 14 bases between.

The chain recombines TRBV12-3 or TRBV12-4 with TRBJ1-5; 7 bases fit TRBD1. The CDR3 runs 16 residues. Trimming cost V 5 bases and J 2 bases; bases outside gene matches: 9. The CDR3 bases are TGTGCCAGCAGTGCCCTGCCGCAGGGGGGCAATCAGCCCCAGCATTTT. As protein: CASSALPQGGNQPQHF.

The chain employs TRBV4-3 and TRBJ2-3; tentative D call: TRBD2 (5 bases). The germline V and J ends were trimmed by 0 bases and 1 base, with 17 bases remaining between them. This CDR3 has 18 residues. Germline lookup yields CDR1 LGHNA and CDR2 YSLEER. The CDR3, as DNA: TGCGCCAGCAGCCAAGACTCAATGTACCACGGGGGCACAGATACGCAGTATTTT. Its translation: CASSQDSMYHGGTDTQYF.